The text below deals with one TCR beta chain. Libraries were prepared by immunoSEQ multiplex PCR; TCRdb keeps only in-frame clonotypes and omits some of them. The data show about 260,000 clones, just over 90% seen once. Trimming cost V 7 bases and J 4 bases, with 10 bases left between them. Germline lookup yields CDR1 MDHEN and CDR2 SYDVKM. The CDR3 runs to 12 residues. The record originates from a study of T cell responses to AZD1222 COVID-19 vaccine. The chain carries TRBV28 and TRBJ1-2; the D is unclear. This sequence was found in an adult in good health. The material sequenced was peripheral blood, taken on day 0 of AZD1222 vaccination. Here the CDR3 reads CASTNAAYGYTF. The CDR3 region has the DNA TGTGCCAGCACCAATGCGGCCTATGGCTACACCTTC.